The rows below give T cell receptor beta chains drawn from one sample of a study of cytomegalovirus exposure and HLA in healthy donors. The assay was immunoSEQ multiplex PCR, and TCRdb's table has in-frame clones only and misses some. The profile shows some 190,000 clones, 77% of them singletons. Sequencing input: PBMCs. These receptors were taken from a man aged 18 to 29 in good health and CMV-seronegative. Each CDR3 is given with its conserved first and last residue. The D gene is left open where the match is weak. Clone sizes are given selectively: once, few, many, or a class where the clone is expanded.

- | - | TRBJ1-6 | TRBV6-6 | TGTGCCAGCAGTTACTCACCCCCCGGGGGTTCACCCCTCCACTTT | CASSYSPPGGSPLHF
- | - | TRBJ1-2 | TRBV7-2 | TGTGCCAGCAGCCCGGACTGGGGAACCCCTAGCTATGGCTACACCTTC | CASSPDWGTPSYGYTF
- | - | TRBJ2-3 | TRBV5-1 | TGCGCCAGCAGCTTGGAGGGACTTCTGCCAGATACGCAGTATTTT | CASSLEGLLPDTQYF
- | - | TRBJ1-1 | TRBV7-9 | TGTGCCAGCAGCGACCCGGACTTTACGGGCACTGAAGCTTTCTTT | CASSDPDFTGTEAFF
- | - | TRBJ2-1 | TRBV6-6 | TGTGCCAGCACAAGGGGGAAGGGTGAGCAGTTCTTC | CASTRGKGEQFF
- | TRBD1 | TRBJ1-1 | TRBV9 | TGTGCCAGCAGCGGACGACAGGGTAGTGCTGAAGCTTTCTTT | CASSGRQGSAEAFF
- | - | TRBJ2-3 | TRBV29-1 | TGCAGCTCCTTCAGGGTTAGCACAGATACGCAGTATTTT | CSSFRVSTDTQYF
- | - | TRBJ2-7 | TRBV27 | TGTGCCAGCAGTCCGGCCGGGGTTCGAGGGACCTACGAGCAGTACTTC | CASSPAGVRGTYEQYF
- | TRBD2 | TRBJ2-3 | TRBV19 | TGTGCCAGTAGTGGGGGACTAGCGGGAGTCCTAGATACGCAGTATTTT | CASSGGLAGVLDTQYF
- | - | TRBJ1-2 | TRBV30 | TGTGCCTTCACGGACCGGGAAAACTATGGCTACACCTTC | CAFTDRENYGYTF
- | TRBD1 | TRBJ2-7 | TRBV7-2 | TGTGCCAGCAGCGTGGACAGGGCCGGGCAGTACTTC | CASSVDRAGQYF
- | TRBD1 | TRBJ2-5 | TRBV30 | TGTGCCTGGAGTGTCGGCGAGGGGGCGACCCAGTACTTC | CAWSVGEGATQYF
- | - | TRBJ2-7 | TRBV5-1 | TGCGCCAGCAGCATCAACCAGGAGCAGTACTTC | CASSINQEQYF
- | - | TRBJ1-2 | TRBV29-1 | TGCAGCGTTGAGCGCAGGGGAGTCCATGGCTACACCTTC | CSVERRGVHGYTF
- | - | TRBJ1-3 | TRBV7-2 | TGTGCCAGCAGCTTAGCGGGCTGGTCTGGAAACACCATATATTTT | CASSLAGWSGNTIYF
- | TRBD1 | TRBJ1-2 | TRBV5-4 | TGTGCCAGCAGGAACACAGGGGGACGAAGTACCTTC | CASRNTGGRSTF
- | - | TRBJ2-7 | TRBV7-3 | TGTGCCAGCAGCAACCCAGGGTCCTACGAGCAGTACTTC | CASSNPGSYEQYF
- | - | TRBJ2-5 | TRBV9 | TGTGCCAGCGCGAGGGCACCGGAAATCCAAGAGACCCAGTACTTC | CASARAPEIQETQYF
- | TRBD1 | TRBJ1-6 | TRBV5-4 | TGTGCCAGCAGCCCCGGGACAGCCAGCTCCTATAATTCACCCCTCCACTTT | CASSPGTASSYNSPLHF
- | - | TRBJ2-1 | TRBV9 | TGTGCCAGCAGCTACAACCCCGGGTGGAAGCGACCCTACAATGAGCAGTTCTTC | CASSYNPGWKRPYNEQFF
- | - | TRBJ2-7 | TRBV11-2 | TGTGCCAGCAGCTTTGGACAGTCCTACGAGCAGTACTTC | CASSFGQSYEQYF
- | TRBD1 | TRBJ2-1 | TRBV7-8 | TGTGCCAGCAGCCCCCAGGGTGGGGCAGGGGGCAATGAGCAGTTCTTC | CASSPQGGAGGNEQFF
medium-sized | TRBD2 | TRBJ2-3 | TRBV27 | TGTGCCAGCACCCAATCTAGACTAGCGGGAGGGACAGATACGCAGTATTTT | CASTQSRLAGGTDTQYF
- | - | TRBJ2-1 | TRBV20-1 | TGCAGTCCCAGATCCGGGAATGAGCAGTTCTTC | CSPRSGNEQFF
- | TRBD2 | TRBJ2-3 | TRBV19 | TGTGCCAGTAGTATAGGTCGGGGGGGAGGAGATACGCAGTATTTT | CASSIGRGGGDTQYF
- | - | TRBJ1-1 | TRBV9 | TGTGCCAGCAGCCCCCGGACGGGGACTGAAGCTTTCTTT | CASSPRTGTEAFF
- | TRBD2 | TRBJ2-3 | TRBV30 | TGTGCCTGTGGCGGGGGAGATGGCACAGATACGCAGTATTTT | CACGGGDGTDTQYF
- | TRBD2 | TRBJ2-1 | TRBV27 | TGTGCCAGCAGTTTATCGGCGGGAGTCTACAATGAGCAGTTCTTC | CASSLSAGVYNEQFF
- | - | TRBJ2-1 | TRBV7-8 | TGTGCCAGCAGCCCCGGACTAAATCCCAATGAGCAGTTCTTC | CASSPGLNPNEQFF
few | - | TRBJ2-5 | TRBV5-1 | TGCGCCAGCAGCTCCCGATCCGTAGCCGGAGAGACCCAGTACTTC | CASSSRSVAGETQYF
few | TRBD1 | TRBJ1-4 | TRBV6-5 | TGTGCCAGCAGTCCCAGGGGGAGGATTGAAAAACTGTTTTTT | CASSPRGRIEKLFF
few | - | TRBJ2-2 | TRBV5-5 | TGTGCCAGCAGCTTGGAGCCGAACACCGGGGAGCTGTTTTTT | CASSLEPNTGELFF
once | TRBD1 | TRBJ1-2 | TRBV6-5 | TGTGCCAGCTCACCCTCGACAGGGGGCTACTATGGCTACACCTTC | CASSPSTGGYYGYTF
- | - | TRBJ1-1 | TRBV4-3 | TGCGCCAGCAGCCAAATGAAGGGGGGGGCTGAAGCTTTCTTT | CASSQMKGGAEAFF
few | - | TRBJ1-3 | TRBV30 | TGTGCCTGGAGTGTCCAGACAGTTCGAAACACCATATATTTT | CAWSVQTVRNTIYF
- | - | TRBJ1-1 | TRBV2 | TGTGCCAGCAGTCCCATGAACACTGAAGCTTTCTTT | CASSPMNTEAFF
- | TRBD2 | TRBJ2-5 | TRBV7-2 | TGTGCCAGCAGCTTAGGCGGGGGAGCGGGGGGGTGGGAGACCCAGTACTTC | CASSLGGGAGGWETQYF
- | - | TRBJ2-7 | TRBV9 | TGTGCCAGCAGCGTAGGGGACACGAGGTACGAGCAGTACTTC | CASSVGDTRYEQYF
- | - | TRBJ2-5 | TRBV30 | TGTGCCTGGAACTCACTTTCCCAAGAGACCCAGTACTTC | CAWNSLSQETQYF
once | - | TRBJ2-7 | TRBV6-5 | TGTGCCAGCGGGCCCCGACTAGTTCGCGACGAGCAGTACTTC | CASGPRLVRDEQYF
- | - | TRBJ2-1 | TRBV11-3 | TGTGCCAGCAGCTTAGGACGGCGGTTCGGCGATGAGCAGTTCTTC | CASSLGRRFGDEQFF
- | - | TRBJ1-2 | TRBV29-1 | TGCAGCGTTGAGGAGGGGAGTAATGGCTACACCTTC | CSVEEGSNGYTF
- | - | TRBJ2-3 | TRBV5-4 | TGTGCCAGCAGCTTGGGAATTTCGGGGTTGGCAGATACGCAGTATTTT | CASSLGISGLADTQYF
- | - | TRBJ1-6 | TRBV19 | TGTGCCAGTAGCGGCTCCTATAATTCACCCCTCCACTTT | CASSGSYNSPLHF